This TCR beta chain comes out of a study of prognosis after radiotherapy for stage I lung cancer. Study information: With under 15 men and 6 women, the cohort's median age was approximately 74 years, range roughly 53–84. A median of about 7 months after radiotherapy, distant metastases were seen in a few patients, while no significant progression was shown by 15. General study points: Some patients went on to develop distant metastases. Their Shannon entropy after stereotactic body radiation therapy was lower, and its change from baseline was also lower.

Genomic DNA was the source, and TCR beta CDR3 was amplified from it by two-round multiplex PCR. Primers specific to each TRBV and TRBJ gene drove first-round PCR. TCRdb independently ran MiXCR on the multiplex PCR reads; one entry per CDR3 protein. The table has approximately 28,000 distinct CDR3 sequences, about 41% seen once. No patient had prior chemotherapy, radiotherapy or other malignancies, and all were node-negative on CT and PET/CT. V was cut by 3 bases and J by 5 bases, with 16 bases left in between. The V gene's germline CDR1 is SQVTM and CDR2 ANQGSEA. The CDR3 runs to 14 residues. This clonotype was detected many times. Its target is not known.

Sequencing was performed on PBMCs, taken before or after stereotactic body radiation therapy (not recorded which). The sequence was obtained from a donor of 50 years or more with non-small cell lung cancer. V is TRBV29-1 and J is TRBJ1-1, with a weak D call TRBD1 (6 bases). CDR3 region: CSVEVGGRGTEAFF. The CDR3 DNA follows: TGCAGCGTTGAGGTTGGGGGGCGTGGGACTGAAGCTTTCTTT.